Shown below are 3 T cell receptor beta chains from a single sample sequenced in a study of human T cells and chemical hapten exposure. Specified time point: patch test 3, about 24 weeks after DPC sensitization. The treatment denotes: therapeutic diphenylcyclopropenone sensitization with weekly scalp DPC. A single record per CDR3 protein comes from TCRdb applying MiXCR to the RACE reads. The sample has over 150,000 distinct CDR3 sequences, about 30% seen once. The sample was whole blood, taken in connection with sensitization to the hapten diphenylcyclopropenone (DPC). These receptors originate from a young woman with alopecia areata. Some clones in this sample may be carry-over from other donors' samples.

The CDR3 DNA reads TGCAGTGCTAGGGGGGGAGACTATGGCTACACCTTC. This codes for CSARGGDYGYTF. The genes are TRBV20-1 and TRBJ1-2, with D perhaps matching TRBD1 (5 bases). There are 12 residues in the CDR3. Trimming shortened V by 3 bases and J by 3 bases, and 8 bases separated the two germline ends. Germline V gene data show CDR1 as DFQATT and CDR2 as SNEGSKA (reference sequence).

In its sample, this clonotype was seen a few times. The chain carries TRBV29-1 and TRBJ2-5; TRBD2 matches 12 bases. This CDR3 is built from 17 residues. V dropped 4 bases and J dropped 4; count of bases not matched to a gene: 13. Germline V gene data show CDR1 as SQVTM and CDR2 as ANQGSEA. The CDR3 sequence is CSVVFPTSGRRGETQYF. The CDR3, as DNA: TGCAGCGTTGTATTCCCTACTAGCGGGAGGAGAGGAGAGACCCAGTACTTC. The whole variable domain, filled in from reference TRBV29-1 and TRBJ2-5, reads SAVISQKPSRDICQRGTSLTIQCQVDSQVTMMFWYRQQPGQSLTLIATANQGSEATYESGFVIDKFPISRPNLTFSTLTVSNMSPEDSSIYLCSVVFPTSGRRGETQYFGPGTRLLVL.

The chain combines TRBV21-1 with TRBJ2-3; the DNA was not used to check the table's D call, TRBD2. TRBV21-1 is a pseudogene. This CDR3 spans 16 amino acids. CDR3 coding DNA: TGTGCCAGCAGCTCCCGGGACTCGAACTCCACAGATACGCAGTATTTT. This codes for CASSSRDSNSTDTQYF.